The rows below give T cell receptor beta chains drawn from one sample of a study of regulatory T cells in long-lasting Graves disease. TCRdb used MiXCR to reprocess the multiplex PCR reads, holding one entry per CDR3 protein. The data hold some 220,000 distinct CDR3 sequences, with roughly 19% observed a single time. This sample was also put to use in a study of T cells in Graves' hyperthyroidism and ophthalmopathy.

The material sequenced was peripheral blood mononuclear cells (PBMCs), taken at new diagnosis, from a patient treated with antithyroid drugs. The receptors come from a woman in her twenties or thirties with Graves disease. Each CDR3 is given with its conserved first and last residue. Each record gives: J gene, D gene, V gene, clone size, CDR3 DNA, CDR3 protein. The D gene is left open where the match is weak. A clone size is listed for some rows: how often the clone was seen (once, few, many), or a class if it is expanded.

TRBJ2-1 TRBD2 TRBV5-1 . TGCGCCAGCAGCACGAAACTAGCGAACAATGAGCAGTTCTTC CASSTKLANNEQFF
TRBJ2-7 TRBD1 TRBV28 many TGTGCCAGCACCGACAGGGGGACCTACGAGCAGTACTTC CASTDRGTYEQYF
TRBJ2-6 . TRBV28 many TGTGCCAGCAGTTTCCCTGGGGCCAACGTCCTGACTTTC CASSFPGANVLTF
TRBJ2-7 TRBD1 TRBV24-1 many TGTGCCACCAGTGACCGTGCCCGGGACAGCAACCCCTTAAAATACGAGCAGTACTTC CATSDRARDSNPLKYEQYF
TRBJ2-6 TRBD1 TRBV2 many TGTGCCAGCAACCCACAGGGGCTGAGCTCTGGGGCCAACGTCCTGACTTTC CASNPQGLSSGANVLTF
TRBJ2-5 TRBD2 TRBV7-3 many TGTGCCAGCAGCTTCGGGGGGAGGGCCCATCCAAGAGAGACCCAGTACTTC CASSFGGRAHPRETQYF
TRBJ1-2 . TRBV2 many TGTGCCAGCAGGGGGGGGGATGGCTACACCTTC CASRGGDGYTF
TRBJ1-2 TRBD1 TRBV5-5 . TGTGCCAGCAGCTTAGAGGGGGCGCGGGCCTATGGCTACACCTTC CASSLEGARAYGYTF
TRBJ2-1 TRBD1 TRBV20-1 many TGCAGTGCTAGAGTCACAGGGGGCCGGGACAATGAGCAGTTCTTC CSARVTGGRDNEQFF
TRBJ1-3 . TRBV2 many TGTGCCAGCAGTGTTGGCAGAGGAAACACCATATATTTT CASSVGRGNTIYF
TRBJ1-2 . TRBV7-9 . TGTGCCAGCAGCTTAGAGGCCGGTGGGGGATGGTATGGCTACACCTTC CASSLEAGGGWYGYTF
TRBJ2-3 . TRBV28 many TGTGCCAGCACCGAATGGGGATCTAGCACAGATACGCAGTATTTT CASTEWGSSTDTQYF
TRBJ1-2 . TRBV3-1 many TGTGCCAGCAGCCCTGGAGGAGGGGCGCGGGGCTATGGCTACACCTTC CASSPGGGARGYGYTF
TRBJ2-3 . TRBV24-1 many TGTGCCACCAGTGATGGGGCACCACTAGATACGCAGTATTTT CATSDGAPLDTQYF
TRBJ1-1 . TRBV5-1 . TGCGCCAGCAGCTTGGACCGGTCGGTGAACACTGAAGCTTTCTTT CASSLDRSVNTEAFF
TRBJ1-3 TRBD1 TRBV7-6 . TGTGCCAGCAGCTTAGAGCCCCCGGGACAGGGAAAAGCTCCTGGAAACACCATATATTTT CASSLEPPGQGKAPGNTIYF
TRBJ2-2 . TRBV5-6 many TGTGCCAGCAGCCCAGCTCTACCCGGGGAGCTGTTTTTT CASSPALPGELFF
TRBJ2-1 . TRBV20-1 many TGCAGTGCTAGAGTGGCTAGCCTCTCCTACAATGAGCAGTTCTTC CSARVASLSYNEQFF
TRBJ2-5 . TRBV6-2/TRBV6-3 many TGTGCCAGCAGTTACGGGGGCTCGTACCAAGAGACCCAGTACTTC CASSYGGSYQETQYF
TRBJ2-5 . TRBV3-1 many TGTGCCAGCAGCCAATGGGGGAGACAAGAGACCCAGTACTTC CASSQWGRQETQYF
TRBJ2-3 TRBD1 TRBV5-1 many TGCGCCAGCAGCTATCAACAGGGGGCTTCAAGCACAGATACGCAGTATTTT CASSYQQGASSTDTQYF
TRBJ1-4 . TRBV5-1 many TGTGCCAGCAGCTTCGGAGGGACTAATGAAAAACTGTTTTTT CASSFGGTNEKLFF
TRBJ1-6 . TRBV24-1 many TGTGCCACCAGTGATTCTAAAATTAATTCACCCCTCCACTTT CATSDSKINSPLHF
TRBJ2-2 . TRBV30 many TGTGCCTGGACTCCAGGGGTCTCTGGCGGGGAGCTGTTTTTT CAWTPGVSGGELFF
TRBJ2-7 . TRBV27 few TGTGCCAGCAGTTCGGTAAGGCTGGGGGAGCAGTACTTC CASSSVRLGEQYF
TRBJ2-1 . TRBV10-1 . TGCGCCAGCAGTGACGGTCTAGTTTTGGCCAACAATGAGCAGTTCTTC CASSDGLVLANNEQFF
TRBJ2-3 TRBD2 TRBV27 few TGTGCCAGCCATCTAGCGGGAGCAGTTAATACGCAGTATTTT CASHLAGAVNTQYF
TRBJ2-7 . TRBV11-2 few TGTGCCAGCAGCTTTGAAGCGGGTGGGGGGTACGAGCAGTACTTC CASSFEAGGGYEQYF
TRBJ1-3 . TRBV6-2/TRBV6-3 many TGTGCCAGCAGTTACTCGAGAGGAGGCTCTGGAAACACCATATATTTT CASSYSRGGSGNTIYF
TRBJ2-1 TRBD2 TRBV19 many TGTGCCAGTAGACTCCGCGGGGGGACCTACAATGAGCAGTTCTTC CASRLRGGTYNEQFF
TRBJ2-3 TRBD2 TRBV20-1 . TGCAGTGCTAGAGATCTCCTAGCGGGAGGATTGGATACGCAGTATTTT CSARDLLAGGLDTQYF
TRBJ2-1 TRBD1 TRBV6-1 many TGTGCCAGCGGGCGGGACAGGCTTTGGAATGAGCAGTTCTTC CASGRDRLWNEQFF
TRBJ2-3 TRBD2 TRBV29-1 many TGCAGCGTAGGCCGCACTAGCGGGAGCACAGATACGCAGTATTTT CSVGRTSGSTDTQYF
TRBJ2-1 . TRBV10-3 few TGTGCCATCAGTGCGGCGGGGACCTCCTACAATGAGCAGTTCTTC CAISAAGTSYNEQFF
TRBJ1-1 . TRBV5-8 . TGTGCCAGCAGCTTCCTCCAGACGATCACTGAAGCTTTCTTT CASSFLQTITEAFF
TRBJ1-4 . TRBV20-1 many TGCAGTGCTAGAGAAACCCACTGGGATGGGAACTATAATGAAAAACTGTTTTTT CSARETHWDGNYNEKLFF
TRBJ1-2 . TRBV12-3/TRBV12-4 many TGTGCCAGCAGTTTCTCTGGTGGGAACTATGGCTACACCTTC CASSFSGGNYGYTF